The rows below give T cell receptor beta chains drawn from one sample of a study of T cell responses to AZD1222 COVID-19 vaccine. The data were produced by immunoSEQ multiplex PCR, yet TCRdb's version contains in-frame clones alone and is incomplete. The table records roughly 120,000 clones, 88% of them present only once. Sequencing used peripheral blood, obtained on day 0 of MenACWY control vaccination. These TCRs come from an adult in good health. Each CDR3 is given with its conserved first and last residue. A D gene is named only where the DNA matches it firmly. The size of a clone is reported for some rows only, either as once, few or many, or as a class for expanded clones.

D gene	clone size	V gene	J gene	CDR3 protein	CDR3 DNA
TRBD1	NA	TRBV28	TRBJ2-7	CASRTGFSEQYF	TGTGCCAGCAGGACAGGGTTTAGCGAGCAGTACTTC
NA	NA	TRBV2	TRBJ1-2	CASYGTPTTQLGGGYGYTF	TGTGCCAGCTACGGGACCCCCACCACCCAACTGGGAGGCGGCTATGGCTACACCTTC
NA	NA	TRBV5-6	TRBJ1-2	CASSFRADPHYGYTF	TGTGCCAGCAGCTTTAGGGCAGACCCTCACTATGGCTACACCTTC
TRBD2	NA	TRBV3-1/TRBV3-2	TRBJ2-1	CASSQGLGLAGYNEQFF	TGTGCCAGCAGCCAAGGACTGGGACTAGCGGGCTACAATGAGCAGTTCTTC
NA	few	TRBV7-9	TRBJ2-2	CASSLNMNTGELFF	TGTGCCAGCAGCTTAAACATGAACACCGGGGAGCTGTTTTTT
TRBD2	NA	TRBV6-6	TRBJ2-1	CASSRLALGSRGNEQFF	TGTGCCAGCAGTCGACTAGCCTTGGGGTCAAGAGGCAATGAGCAGTTCTTC
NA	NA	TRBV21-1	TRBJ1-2	CASSYKGRTAKIYGYTF	TGTGCCAGCAGCTATAAAGGAAGGACAGCGAAAATCTATGGCTACACCTTC
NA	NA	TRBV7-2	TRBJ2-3	CASNLRSDPRRYF	TGTGCCAGCAACCTAAGGAGCGACCCCCGGCGGTATTTT
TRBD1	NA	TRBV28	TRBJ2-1	CASSPAGTGKTNEQFF	TGTGCCAGCAGTCCTGCCGGGACAGGGAAAACCAATGAGCAGTTCTTC
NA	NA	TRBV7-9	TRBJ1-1	CASSFRMNTEAFF	TGTGCCAGCAGCTTCCGAATGAACACTGAAGCTTTCTTT
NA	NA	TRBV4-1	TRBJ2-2	CASRGGGYTGELFF	TGCGCCAGCAGGGGAGGAGGCTACACCGGGGAGCTGTTTTTT
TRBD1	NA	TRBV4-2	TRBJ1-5	CASSQDGQGNQPQHF	TGTGCCAGCAGCCAAGATGGACAGGGCAATCAGCCCCAGCATTTT
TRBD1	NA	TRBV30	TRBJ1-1	CAWSVSTGAEPFF	TGTGCCTGGAGTGTTTCAACAGGGGCCGAACCTTTCTTT
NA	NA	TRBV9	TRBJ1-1	CASSSRQAGNTEAFF	TGTGCCAGCAGCTCTCGACAGGCAGGGAACACTGAAGCTTTCTTT
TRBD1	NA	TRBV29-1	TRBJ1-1	CSVEDTGGSTEAFF	TGCAGCGTTGAAGACACAGGGGGGAGCACTGAAGCTTTCTTT
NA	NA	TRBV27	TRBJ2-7	CASKALTQGTYEQYF	TGTGCCAGCAAGGCCCTGACCCAGGGAACCTACGAGCAGTACTTC
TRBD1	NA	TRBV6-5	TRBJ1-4	CASSPSTGSGEKLFF	TGTGCCAGCAGTCCCTCGACAGGGAGCGGCGAAAAACTGTTTTTT
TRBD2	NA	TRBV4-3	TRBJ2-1	CASSYIAGVHNEQFF	TGCGCCAGCAGCTATATAGCGGGGGTACACAATGAGCAGTTCTTC
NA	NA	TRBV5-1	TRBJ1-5	CASSSEGGSHQPQHF	TGCGCCAGCAGCTCGGAAGGCGGCAGCCATCAGCCCCAGCATTTT
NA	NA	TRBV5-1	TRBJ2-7	CASSPHGTASSYEQYF	TGCGCCAGCAGCCCCCATGGGACGGCGAGCTCCTACGAGCAGTACTTC
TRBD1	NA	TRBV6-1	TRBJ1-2	CASRDRGLNYGYTF	TGTGCCAGCAGAGACAGGGGGCTTAACTATGGCTACACCTTC
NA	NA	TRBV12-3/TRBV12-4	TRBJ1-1	CASRVTVDTEAFF	TGTGCCAGCAGGGTGACGGTGGACACTGAAGCTTTCTTT
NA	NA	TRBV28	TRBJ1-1	CASTSPGEENTEAFF	TGTGCCAGTACGTCCCCAGGGGAAGAGAACACTGAAGCTTTCTTT
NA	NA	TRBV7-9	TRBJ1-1	CASSSPRDYTEAFF	TGTGCCAGCAGCTCCCCACGGGATTACACTGAAGCTTTCTTT
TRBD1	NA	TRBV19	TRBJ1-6	CASSQGDYNSPLHF	TGTGCCAGTAGTCAGGGGGACTATAATTCACCCCTCCACTTT
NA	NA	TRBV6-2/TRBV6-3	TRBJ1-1	CASSYGATWTEAFF	TGTGCCAGCAGTTACGGGGCCACATGGACTGAAGCTTTCTTT
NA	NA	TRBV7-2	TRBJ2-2	CASLLRGSLDAGELFF	TGTGCCAGCCTACTACGGGGGTCCCTTGACGCCGGGGAGCTGTTTTTT
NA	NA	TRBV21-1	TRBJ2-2	CASSKDASYTGELFF	TGTGCCAGCAGCAAAGACGCCAGTTACACCGGGGAGCTGTTTTTT
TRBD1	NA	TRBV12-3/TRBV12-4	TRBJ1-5	CASSFDRGQPQHF	TGTGCCAGCAGTTTCGACAGGGGACAGCCCCAGCATTTT
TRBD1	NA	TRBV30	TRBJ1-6	CAWGGNVIVLDRWMSTNSPLHF	TGTGCCTGGGGGGGGAATGTGATTGTATTGGACAGGTGGATGTCGACTAATTCACCCCTCCACTTT
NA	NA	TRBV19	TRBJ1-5	CASSIDQGSFQPQHF	TGTGCCAGTAGTATAGATCAAGGCAGCTTTCAGCCCCAGCATTTT
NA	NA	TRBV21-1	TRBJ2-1	CASKGLSGGRVNHEQFF	TGTGCCAGCAAGGGTTTGAGTGGCGGGAGGGTTAATCATGAGCAGTTCTTC
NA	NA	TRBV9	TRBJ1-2	CASSVAEGPNYGYTF	TGTGCCAGCAGCGTAGCGGAGGGCCCCAACTATGGCTACACCTTC
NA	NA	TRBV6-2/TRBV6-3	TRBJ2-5	CASSSKTGGIETQYF	TGTGCCAGCAGTAGTAAGACAGGCGGGATAGAGACCCAGTACTTC
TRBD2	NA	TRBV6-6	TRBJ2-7	CASSPKRGFEQYF	TGTGCCAGCAGTCCCAAGCGGGGTTTCGAGCAGTACTTC
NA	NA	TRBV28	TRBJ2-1	CASSRPGPYNNEQFF	TGTGCCAGTTCTCGACCGGGACCTTATAACAATGAGCAGTTCTTC
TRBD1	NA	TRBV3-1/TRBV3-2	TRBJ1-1	CASSQDGTGGLFVTEAFF	TGTGCCAGCAGCCAAGATGGGACAGGGGGTTTATTTGTGACTGAAGCTTTCTTT
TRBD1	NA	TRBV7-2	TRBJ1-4	CASSLPTGGSGNEKLFF	TGTGCCAGCAGCTTGCCAACAGGGGGGTCTGGTAATGAAAAACTGTTTTTT
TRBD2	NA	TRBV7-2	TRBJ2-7	CASRRTSGAYEQYF	TGTGCCAGCAGGCGGACTAGCGGGGCCTACGAGCAGTACTTC
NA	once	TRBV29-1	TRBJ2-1	CSVDQDSYNEQFF	TGCAGCGTTGATCAGGACAGCTACAATGAGCAGTTCTTC
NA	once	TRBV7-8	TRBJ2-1	CASSNRGHGQYGEQFF	TGTGCCAGCAGCAACCGGGGGCACGGCCAGTATGGCGAGCAGTTCTTC
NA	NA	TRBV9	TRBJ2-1	CASSVDSSRNEQFF	TGTGCCAGCAGCGTAGACTCCAGTAGGAATGAGCAGTTCTTC
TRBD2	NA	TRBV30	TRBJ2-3	CAWSSTSGGPNTQYF	TGTGCCTGGAGCTCAACTAGCGGGGGGCCGAATACGCAGTATTTT
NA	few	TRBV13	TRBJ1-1	CASSLRPGTEAFF	TGTGCCAGCAGCTTAAGACCCGGGACAGAAGCTTTCTTT
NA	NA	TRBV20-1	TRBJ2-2	CSASPRGELFF	TGCAGTGCTAGTCCCAGAGGGGAGCTGTTTTTT
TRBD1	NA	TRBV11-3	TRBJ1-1	CASSAEGQGNTEAFF	TGTGCCAGCAGCGCAGAGGGACAGGGGAACACTGAAGCTTTCTTT
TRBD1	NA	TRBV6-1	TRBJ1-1	CASSEPGQGIITEAFF	TGTGCCAGCAGTGAACCGGGACAGGGCATTATCACTGAAGCTTTCTTT
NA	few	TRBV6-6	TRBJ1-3	CASSLPRGITSGNTIYF	TGTGCCAGCAGTCTTCCGCGGGGGATTACTTCTGGAAACACCATATATTTT
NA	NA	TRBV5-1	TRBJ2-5	CASKQETQYF	TGCGCCAGCAAACAAGAGACCCAGTACTTC
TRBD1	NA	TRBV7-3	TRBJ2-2	CASSTGQAGTGELFF	TGTGCCAGCAGCACCGGACAGGCGGGCACCGGGGAGCTGTTTTTT
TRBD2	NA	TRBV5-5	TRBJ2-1	CASIIRAREGLYEQFF	TGTGCCAGCATCATCCGGGCGCGGGAGGGCCTCTATGAGCAGTTCTTC
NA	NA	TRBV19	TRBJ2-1	CASSAGNEQFF	TGTGCCAGTAGCGCTGGGAATGAGCAGTTCTTC
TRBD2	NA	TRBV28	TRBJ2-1	CASSLQRGGPNEQFF	TGTGCCAGCAGCCTTCAGCGGGGGGGCCCCAATGAGCAGTTCTTC
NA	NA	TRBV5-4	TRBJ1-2	CASSLGGLGNGYTF	TGTGCCAGCAGCTTAGGAGGGCTAGGGAATGGCTACACCTTC
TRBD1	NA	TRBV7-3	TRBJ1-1	CASSPTGGRTEAFF	TGTGCCAGCAGCCCGACAGGGGGCAGAACTGAAGCTTTCTTT
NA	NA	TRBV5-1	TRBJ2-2	CASSLDGELFF	TGCGCCAGCAGCTTGGACGGGGAGCTGTTTTTT
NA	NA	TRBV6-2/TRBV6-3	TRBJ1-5	CASSYSGTPYRSNQPQHF	TGTGCCAGCAGTTACTCGGGCACACCTTACAGAAGCAATCAGCCCCAGCATTTT
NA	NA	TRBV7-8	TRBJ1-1	CASSLVRTAYTEAFF	TGTGCCAGCAGCTTAGTTCGGACAGCTTACACTGAAGCTTTCTTT
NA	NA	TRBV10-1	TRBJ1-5	CASNSGEGVNGNQPQHF	TGCGCCAGCAACTCGGGGGAGGGTGTCAACGGCAATCAGCCCCAGCATTTT